This T cell receptor (beta chain) was captured in a study of blood T cell repertoires in COVID-19. Study-wide background: T cells, B-cell-depleted T cells, or PBMCs provided the cDNA or gDNA that served as material.

One Seattle source followed patients from active infection through their disease course. Study processing details: Reference gene primer amplification in the assay estimated nucleated cell counts. This table comes from immunoSEQ multiplex PCR, and its TCRdb copy is limited to in-frame clones, with some not included. V and J calls and clone size follow that table, whereas D and trimming were derived from the DNA. Altogether 200,000 to 250,000 clones are present, approximately 90% being singletons, with the ten largest covering roughly 2.6%. CDR1 SEHNR and CDR2 FQNEAQ come from the germline V gene (reference sequence). V gave up 0 bases and J gave up 0 bases; unmatched junction bases: 5. The CDR3 consists of 18 residues.

The clonotype was recovered from a man under 40 with COVID-19, enrolled during active disease. The rearrangement joins TRBV7-9 to TRBJ1-6, with TRBD1 identical over 7 bases. Sequencing used peripheral blood. CDR3 bases: TGTGCCAGCAGCTTAGCACTACAGGGGAGCTCCTATAATTCACCCCTCCACTTT. Protein sequence: CASSLALQGSSYNSPLHF.